The entry below gives a single TCR beta chain sequence along with its context. The data belong to a study of blood T cell repertoires in COVID-19. Profiled with immunoSEQ multiplex PCR; TCRdb holds only in-frame clones, not every one. This sample yields approximately 500,000 clones, of which approximately 88% are seen a single time; around 7.8% belongs to the top ten. The TCR comes from a woman between 50 and 59 years old with COVID-19, enrolled during active disease. Sequencing was done on a sample of peripheral blood.

CDR3 amino acids: CASSAQTGSPYEQYF. CDR3 bases: TGTGCCAGCAGCGCCCAGACAGGGTCCCCCTACGAGCAGTACTTC. The rearrangement joins TRBV7-2 to TRBJ2-7; 7 bases are a match to TRBD1. The germline CDR1 and CDR2 sequences are SGHTA and FQGNSA. The J segment lost 2 bases and the V segment lost 5 bases, leaving 9 bases of the junction unmatched. The CDR3 consists of 15 residues. The full variable domain, with the rest looked up from reference TRBV7-2 and TRBJ2-7, is GAGVSQSPSNKVTEKGKDVELRCDPISGHTALYWYRQSLGQGLEFLIYFQGNSAPDKSGLPSDRFSAERTGGSVSTLTIQRTQQEDSAVYLCASSAQTGSPYEQYFGPGTRLTVT.